This TCR beta chain was sequenced for a study of blood T cell repertoires in COVID-19. The overall study: Samples taken during acute and convalescent COVID-19 were collected in the United States, Italy and Spain. Sources were T cells, B-cell-depleted T cells, or PBMCs; the material itself was cDNA or gDNA.

Unmatched junction bases numbered 6, after V lost 6 bases and J lost 0 bases. The CDR3 has 15 amino acids. The V gene's germline CDR1 is SGHAT and CDR2 FQNNGV. Original data processing: Amplification of reference gene primers provided the estimated nucleated cell counts. Clones were sequenced by immunoSEQ multiplex PCR, and TCRdb holds only the in-frame ones, with some missing. V, J and clone size derive from that table, while D and trimming were established from the DNA sequence. This sample has around 120,000 clones, with 83% found just once. This rearrangement joins TRBV11-2 to TRBJ2-3, with TRBD1 matching over 7 bases. The receptor was isolated from a man between 25 and 39 years old with acute or convalescent COVID-19. Sequencing was done on a sample of peripheral blood. In DNA, the CDR3 is TGTGCCAGCAGTTATCGGGACAGAAGCACAGATACGCAGTATTTT. This sequence encodes CASSYRDRSTDTQYF.